A single sample gave rise to the 18 T cell receptor beta chains below, sequenced in a study of response to subunit inactivated influenza vaccine. TCRdb recomputed calls from the RT-PCR reads with MiXCR, one row per CDR3 protein. The data contain 650,000 to 700,000 distinct CDR3 sequences, about a sixth of them seen just once; the ten biggest clones take up around a tenth. Sequenced here: PBMCs from blood, sampled roughly 13 days after vaccination. Every receptor here comes from a man aged 50 to 59 who received an inactivated influenza vaccine.

This clonotype was seen more than once but under ten times. This chain uses TRBV5-1 with TRBJ2-1; 11 positions agree with TRBD1. Trimming cost V 0 bases and J 7 bases; bases outside gene matches: 6. The CDR3 is made up of 16 amino acids. Germline CDR1 SGHRS, CDR2 YFSETQ. CDR3 bases: TGCGCCAGCAGCTTGGGGACAGGGGGCGCGAGGAATGAGCAGTTCTTC. Translating gives CASSLGTGGARNEQFF. The entire variable domain, with the rest obtained from reference TRBV5-1 and TRBJ2-1, is as follows: KAGVTQTPRYLIKTRGQQVTLSCSPISGHRSVSWYQQTPGQGLQFLFEYFSETQRNKGNFPGRFSGRQFSNSRSEMNVSTLELGDSALYLCASSLGTGGARNEQFFGPGTRLTVL.

This rearrangement joins TRBV11-2 to TRBJ2-5; D is perhaps TRBD2 (6 bases). V was shortened by 5 bases and J by 1 base, with 26 bases between the two germline ends. The CDR3 runs to 19 residues. Looked up from germline, CDR1 is SGHAT and CDR2 is FQNNGV. CDR3 nucleotide sequence: TGTGCCAGCAGCCGAAGCAGGGACTCCTCTTATAATATCCAAGAGACCCAGTACTTC. Protein sequence: CASSRSRDSSYNIQETQYF.

The gene calls are TRBV28 and TRBJ2-1; D gene uncertain. The germline gives CDR1 MDHEN, CDR2 SYDVKM. V was cut by 5 bases and J by 4 bases, with 12 bases left in between. This CDR3 has 14 amino acids. CDR3 amino acids: CASSPDGLYNEQFF. The CDR3 DNA is TGTGCCAGCAGTCCCGACGGATTATACAATGAGCAGTTCTTC.

This chain connects TRBV3-1 to TRBJ1-6, with D possibly matching TRBD1 (6 bases). This CDR3 spans 15 amino acids. Germline V lookup: CDR1 LGHDT, CDR2 YNNKEL (reference sequence). V lost 1 base, J lost 8 bases, and 12 bases lay in between. CDR3 region: CASSQVTGRDSPLHF. CDR3 nucleotides: TGTGCCAGCAGCCAAGTAACAGGGAGGGATTCACCCCTCCACTTT.

The V call is TRBV28, the J call TRBJ2-1, with 11 nucleotides matching TRBD1. Losses at the gene ends were 6 bases for V and 2 bases for J; bases not matched to a gene: 3. CDR3 length: 15 residues. Germline values: CDR1 MDHEN, CDR2 SYDVKM. The CDR3 protein is CASRWGQGAYNEQFF. For the CDR3, the DNA is TGTGCCAGCAGGTGGGGACAGGGGGCCTACAATGAGCAGTTCTTC.

This clonotype was observed a handful of times. The chain combines TRBV20-1 with TRBJ2-1; 12 bases map to TRBD2. This CDR3 has 15 amino acids. Germline V gives CDR1 DFQATT, CDR2 SNEGSKA (reference sequence). The ends lost 6 bases at V and 7 bases at J; junction bases unmatched: 10. The CDR3 DNA follows: TGCAGTGCCGCATCCCTAGCGGGGGGGCGGAATGAGCAGTTCTTC. Its protein is CSAASLAGGRNEQFF.

The table lists this clonotype with a few counts. CDR3 in amino acids: CASSLEYGALSYNEQFF. In nucleotides, the CDR3 is TGTGCCAGCAGCTTAGAATATGGCGCCCTCTCCTACAATGAGCAGTTCTTC. V gene TRBV11-2 combines with J gene TRBJ2-1; the D is unclear. The CDR3 is 17 residues long. Germline CDR1 and CDR2: SGHAT and FQNNGV. V was clipped by 0 bases and J by 0 bases, with 12 bases between them. Based on the CDR3 plus reference TRBV11-2 and TRBJ2-1, the full variable domain is EAGVAQSPRYKIIEKRQSVAFWCNPISGHATLYWYQQILGQGPKLLIQFQNNGVVDDSQLPKDRFSAERLKGVDSTLKIQPAKLEDSAVYLCASSLEYGALSYNEQFFGPGTRLTVL.

This clonotype was found a few times. The J gene is TRBJ2-2, the V gene TRBV7-2; D remains unclear. V lost 0 bases to trimming and J lost 8 bases, with 16 bases between them. The germline CDR1 and CDR2 sequences are SGHTA and FQGNSA. This CDR3 comprises 16 residues. Written as DNA, the CDR3 is TGTGCCAGCAGCTTAGCGGTTTTCGTCGTGACAGGGGAGCTGTTTTTT. Its translation: CASSLAVFVVTGELFF.

The gene calls are TRBV25-1 and TRBJ2-7; 9 bases agree with TRBD1. This CDR3 is 13 amino acids long. CDR1 MGHDK and CDR2 SYGVNS come from the germline V gene. Unmatched junction bases numbered 7, after V lost 10 bases and J lost 3 bases. This CDR3 is CATSGQGFYEQYF. The CDR3 DNA sequence: TGTGCCACTTCGGGACAGGGATTCTACGAGCAGTACTTC.

This chain uses TRBV6-1 with TRBJ2-1, with 12 bases lining up with TRBD2. The ends lost 6 bases at V and 10 bases at J; junction bases unmatched: 13. CDR1 is MNHNS, CDR2 SASEGT, per germline. CDR3 size: 16 residues. The CDR3 DNA is TGTGCCAGCAGACCTCCGACTAGCGGGGGATCAACCGAGCAGTTCTTC. This translates into CASRPPTSGGSTEQFF.

Of note for this clonotype: The junction does not match germline at one end; this may be a read error. The CDR3 is CASSVSGRGTDTHYF. CDR3 coding DNA: TGTGCCAGCAGTGTATCGGGGAGGGGCACAGATACGCACTATTTT. The chain couples TRBV2 to TRBJ2-3, with TRBD2 matching over 7 bases. CDR1 is SNHLY and CDR2 is FYNNEI in the germline V gene. The CDR3 has 15 residues. Looking up the rest from reference TRBV2 and TRBJ2-3 gives the full variable domain: EPEVTQTPSHQVTQMGQEVILRCVPISNHLYFYWYRQILGQKVEFLVSFYNNEISEKSEIFDDQFSVERPDGSNFTLKIRSTKLEDSAMYFCASSVSGRGTDTHYFGPGTRLTVL.

This chain joins TRBV10-3 and TRBJ2-1; tentatively, D is TRBD2 (6 bases). V was clipped by 0 bases and J by 0 bases, with 12 bases between them. Germline values: CDR1 ENHRY, CDR2 SYGVKD. The CDR3 totals 17 residues. The CDR3 region is CAISESRRESSYNEQFF. The CDR3 bases are TGTGCCATCAGTGAGTCTCGGAGGGAGAGCTCCTACAATGAGCAGTTCTTC.

This clonotype was recorded a few times. The rearrangement links TRBV15 to TRBJ2-3; 8 positions agree with TRBD1. The germline CDR1 and CDR2 sequences are LNHNV and YYDKDF (reference sequence). The CDR3 spans 15 residues. V lost 5 bases to trimming and J lost 3 bases; unmatched junction nucleotides: 7. The DNA of the CDR3 is TGTGCCACCAGCCAGGGGGCAGGGGGGACAGATACGCAGTATTTT. Amino acids: CATSQGAGGTDTQYF.

This clonotype was recorded at least ten times. The chain joins TRBV29-1 to TRBJ2-7; TRBD2 aligns across 8 bases. Per germline, CDR1 SQVTM and CDR2 ANQGSEA. CDR3 length: 14 amino acids. The V gene end was trimmed by 4 bases and the J gene end by 1 base; junction bases not matched to a gene: 6. CDR3 coding DNA: TGCAGCGTTGCTAGGACTAGCCGATCCTACGAGCAGTACTTC. Protein product: CSVARTSRSYEQYF.

The genes are TRBV6-2 or TRBV6-3 and TRBJ2-7; 10 nucleotides align to TRBD2. V shed 4 bases and J 2 bases; nucleotides not matched to a gene: 11. CDR1 MNHEY and CDR2 SVGEGT come from the germline V gene. The CDR3 has 17 residues. The CDR3 region has the DNA TGTGCCAGCAGTTCGTCTAGCGGGAGTCGCGGCCCCTACGAGCAGTACTTC. Protein product: CASSSSSGSRGPYEQYF.

This clonotype was recorded many times. The chain couples TRBV5-1 to TRBJ1-4; weak D call: TRBD1 (6 bases). CDR1 and CDR2 from the germline V gene are SGHRS and YFSETQ. The ends were cut back, 4 bases at V and 8 bases at J, with 18 bases in the middle. CDR3 size: 15 residues. The CDR3 DNA reads TGCGCCAGCAGCCCTGGGACAAGAATTTCGGAAAAACTGTTTTTT. Residues: CASSPGTRISEKLFF.

The V call is TRBV5-1, the J call TRBJ2-5; a possible D gene is TRBD1 (6 bases). With 3 bases removed from V and 3 bases from J, the gap between germline ends came to 12 bases. Per germline, CDR1 SGHRS and CDR2 YFSETQ. CDR3 length equals 14 residues. Here the CDR3 reads CASSSGTSKETQYF. The CDR3 nucleotides read TGCGCCAGCAGCTCCGGGACAAGTAAAGAGACCCAGTACTTC.

CDR3 nucleotide sequence: TGTGCCAGCAGCTTTGATACTAGCGGATTGAGCTCCTACAATGAGCAGTTCTTC. Translation gives CASSFDTSGLSSYNEQFF. The chain links TRBV11-1 to TRBJ2-1; TRBD2 matches 8 bases. The germline V gene encodes CDR1 SGHAT and CDR2 FQDESV (reference sequence). The CDR3 totals 18 residues. The junction had 10 bases not matched to a gene; V was cut back by 3 bases and J by 0 bases.